A selection of T cell receptor beta chains follows, all from one sample in a study of blood T cell repertoires in COVID-19. The data were produced by immunoSEQ multiplex PCR, yet TCRdb's version contains in-frame clones alone and is incomplete. The sample lists some 94,000 clones, around nine tenths occurring once. Source material: peripheral blood. These TCRs come from an older woman with COVID-19, enrolled during active disease. CDR3s include the opening cysteine and the closing phenylalanine or tryptophan. D genes are given only for firm matches. Size is stated for part of the rows, as once, few or many counts, or as a class when the clone is expanded.

D	size	V	J	DNA	CDR3
TRBD1	-	TRBV7-3	TRBJ2-1	TGTGCCAGCAGCTCCCGGGACAGGGACTACAATGAGCAGTTCTTC	CASSSRDRDYNEQFF
-	-	TRBV5-4	TRBJ2-3	TGTGCCAGCAGCTGGGGAGTCGGCACAGATACGCAGTATTTT	CASSWGVGTDTQYF
TRBD1	-	TRBV5-1	TRBJ2-1	TGCGCCAGCAGCTTTGAGGGGGCCTCCTACAATGAGCAGTTCTTC	CASSFEGASYNEQFF
-	-	TRBV2	TRBJ2-3	TGTGCCAGCGGGCATCTAAGGCCACGCACAGATACGCAGTATTTT	CASGHLRPRTDTQYF
TRBD1	-	TRBV7-2	TRBJ1-6	TGTGCCAGCAGCTCTCCGGGACAGGGGTATAATTCACCCCTCCACTTT	CASSSPGQGYNSPLHF
-	-	TRBV4-3	TRBJ1-1	TGCGCCAGCAGCCAAGACTCCGGGATGAACACTGAAGCTTTCTTT	CASSQDSGMNTEAFF
-	-	TRBV7-2	TRBJ1-5	TGTGCCAGCAGCTCCACAATGAATCAGCCCCAGCATTTT	CASSSTMNQPQHF
-	-	TRBV6-1	TRBJ2-7	TGTGCCAGCAGTGAAGGGCCGGGACAAAAGTTCTACGAGCAGTACTTC	CASSEGPGQKFYEQYF
-	-	TRBV2	TRBJ2-6	TGTGCCAGCAGTGAAGGTATAGGAGGGACCTCTGGGGCCAACGTCCTGACTTTC	CASSEGIGGTSGANVLTF
-	-	TRBV12-3/TRBV12-4	TRBJ1-5	TGTGCCAGCAGTCCAAGACAGGATCAGCCCCAGCATTTT	CASSPRQDQPQHF
-	-	TRBV7-8	TRBJ1-1	TGTGCCAGCAGAAAAGCCCTGGGGGCGCGAATGAACACTGAAGCTTTCTTT	CASRKALGARMNTEAFF
-	once	TRBV7-9	TRBJ2-7	TGTGCCAGCAGCCCCCGGGGGTTAACAAGCTACGAGCAGTACTTC	CASSPRGLTSYEQYF
TRBD1	-	TRBV6-5	TRBJ2-1	TGTGCCAGCAGTTACGGGACAGGCCACAATGAGCAGTTCTTC	CASSYGTGHNEQFF
-	-	TRBV12-3/TRBV12-4	TRBJ1-1	TGTGCCAGCAGTCCATACCGGGACACTGAAGCTTTCTTT	CASSPYRDTEAFF
-	-	TRBV6-5	TRBJ2-2	TGTGCCAGCAGCCGCGGGACTGCGAACACCGGGGAGCTGTTTTTT	CASSRGTANTGELFF
-	-	TRBV11-3	TRBJ1-6	TGTGCCAGCCCCGAGGAGGGCTGCCATAATTCACCCCTCCACTTT	CASPEEGCHNSPLHF
TRBD2	-	TRBV28	TRBJ2-3	TGTGCCAGCAGTTTCGCGGGGGGGCGAGCAGATACGCAGTATTTT	CASSFAGGRADTQYF
-	-	TRBV5-6	TRBJ2-1	TGTGCCAGCAGCGCGGGATTTGTCGGGGACTATGAGCAGTTCTTC	CASSAGFVGDYEQFF
-	once	TRBV6-5	TRBJ1-3	TGTGCCAGCAGCCAAAACAGGGACTCTGGAAACACCATATATTTT	CASSQNRDSGNTIYF
TRBD1	-	TRBV5-1	TRBJ2-6	TGCGCCAGCAGCTTAGAAACCCCGGGACAGGGGGATAGGGCCAACGTCCTGACTTTC	CASSLETPGQGDRANVLTF
TRBD2	-	TRBV9	TRBJ2-1	TGTGCCAGCAGCGTCGGGACTAGCGGCGATGAGCAGTTCTTC	CASSVGTSGDEQFF
-	once	TRBV27	TRBJ1-5	TGTGCCAGCAGCCTAAATCTCGACAGTATTCAGCCCCAGCATTTT	CASSLNLDSIQPQHF
TRBD1	-	TRBV19	TRBJ2-2	TGTGCCAGTAGATTGCAGGGGGACCAGAACACCGGGGAGCTGTTTTTT	CASRLQGDQNTGELFF
TRBD1	-	TRBV5-1	TRBJ1-2	TGCGCCAGCGGGTCCGCGCCCGGGACAGGGATGGGGTTTAACTATGGCTACACCTTC	CASGSAPGTGMGFNYGYTF
TRBD1	-	TRBV6-6	TRBJ2-5	TGTGCCAGCACCGAACTTGGACAGGGGCGAGGGACCCAGTACTTC	CASTELGQGRGTQYF
-	-	TRBV11-3	TRBJ2-5	TGTGCCAGCAGCCAGAGGGGGGAGACCCAGTACTTC	CASSQRGETQYF
TRBD2	-	TRBV30	TRBJ2-7	TGTGCCTGGAGTGTACGCTGGGGGGGCGAGCAGTACTTC	CAWSVRWGGEQYF
TRBD1	-	TRBV18	TRBJ1-2	TGTGCCAGCTCACCACAGGGGGCCCACCGCGACTATGGCTACACCTTC	CASSPQGAHRDYGYTF
TRBD1	-	TRBV18	TRBJ1-2	TGTGCCAGCTCACCATTGGACAGGGGGGATGGCTACACCTTC	CASSPLDRGDGYTF
-	-	TRBV7-3	TRBJ1-6	TGTGCCAGCAGCTTTCTAGGAAAAGGAGCTAATTCACCCCTCCACTTT	CASSFLGKGANSPLHF
TRBD1	-	TRBV2	TRBJ2-7	TGTGCCAGCAGAACCGGGACAGGGGGCTACGAGCAGTACTTC	CASRTGTGGYEQYF
-	few	TRBV10-1	TRBJ2-2	TGCGCCAGCAGCCGGGACAACAGTAGGACCGGGGAGCTGTTTTTT	CASSRDNSRTGELFF
TRBD1	-	TRBV7-8	TRBJ2-5	TGTGCCAGCAGACAGGGGGGAACAGGGCGGGAGACCCAGTACTTC	CASRQGGTGRETQYF
-	-	TRBV15	TRBJ1-2	TGTGCCACCAGCAGAGATGGACAGAGAGGCTACACCTTC	CATSRDGQRGYTF
TRBD2	-	TRBV6-1	TRBJ2-3	TGTGCCAGCAGTGTCCGACTAGCGGTGGTTTCAGATACGCAGTATTTT	CASSVRLAVVSDTQYF
TRBD1	-	TRBV4-3	TRBJ1-2	TGCGCCAGCAGCCAAACCGGACAGGGGAACTATGGCTACACCTTC	CASSQTGQGNYGYTF
TRBD1	few	TRBV6-5	TRBJ1-1	TGTGCCAGCAGCAAGAGGACAGGGCTGAACACTGAAGCTTTCTTT	CASSKRTGLNTEAFF
TRBD2	-	TRBV28	TRBJ2-5	TGTGCCAGCACTGAGCGGGGGTCCCGGGAGACCCAGTACTTC	CASTERGSRETQYF
TRBD2	-	TRBV5-1	TRBJ2-1	TGCGCCAGCAGCTTCACTAGCGTACGAGGAAATGAGCAGTTCTTC	CASSFTSVRGNEQFF
TRBD1	-	TRBV4-1	TRBJ2-2	TGCGCCAGCAGCCATCCCGACAGGGCTCACACCGGGGAGCTGTTTTTT	CASSHPDRAHTGELFF
-	-	TRBV2	TRBJ1-5	TGTGCCAGCAGTGAAAGGAGGGGATCAAGGCAGCCCCAGCATTTT	CASSERRGSRQPQHF
TRBD2	-	TRBV4-2	TRBJ2-3	TGTGCCAGCAGCCCCGGGGCGGGACTAGCGATCACAGATACGCAGTATTTT	CASSPGAGLAITDTQYF
-	-	TRBV4-3	TRBJ2-6	TGCGCCAGCAGCCAAGAAGTAGGGGACTCTGGGGCCAACGTCCTGACTTTC	CASSQEVGDSGANVLTF